This T cell receptor (beta chain) was captured by sequencing in a study of preoperative IRX-2 immunotherapy in early breast cancer. Trimming cost V 4 bases and J 3 bases, with 7 bases left between them. Germline loops: CDR1 SQVTM, CDR2 ANQGSEA. The CDR3 length is 11 residues. The assay was immunoSEQ multiplex PCR, and TCRdb's table has in-frame clones only and misses some. Of 30,000 to 35,000 clones in the sample, 90% to 95% are singletons; the top ten hold 6.4%. Treatment indicated: preoperative locoregional IRX-2 cytokine immunotherapy. Samples came from a phase Ib trial of preoperative locoregional IRX-2 cytokine immunotherapy.

This chain uses TRBV29-1 with TRBJ2-7; D is uncertain. This sequence originates from a human donor with breast cancer. The specimen was obtained from a patient treated with IRX-2 immunotherapy. The CDR3 loop reads CSVVKNYEQYF. The CDR3 nucleotides read TGCAGCGTTGTGAAGAACTACGAGCAGTACTTC.